The 30 T cell receptor beta chains below all came from one sample that was sequenced in a study of chemoradiotherapy in HPV16-positive cancers. Sequencing was performed with immunoSEQ multiplex PCR; in TCRdb, only in-frame clones are kept and a portion is missing. The sample yields about 5,000 clones, 93% seen once. Collection of the sample occurred from a patient who underwent chemoradiotherapy. These TCRs come from a human donor with HPV-associated anogenital cancer.

This clone was seen only a few times. This chain connects TRBV25-1 to TRBJ1-1; D not certain. From germline, CDR1 is MGHDK and CDR2 SYGVNS. V shed 6 bases and J shed 1 base, with 3 bases lying between them. This CDR3 contains 11 residues. The CDR3 reads CASRQNTEAFF. CDR3 DNA: TGTGCCAGCAGACAGAACACTGAAGCTTTCTTT.

The chain is built from TRBV6-1 and TRBJ2-3; no firm D call. Germline V gene sequence: CDR1 MNHNS, CDR2 SASEGT. Trimming took 2 bases from V and 6 from J, leaving 3 bases between them. The CDR3 is 11 residues long. For the CDR3, the DNA is TGTGCCAGCAGTGAACCGGATACGCAGTATTTT. It codes for CASSEPDTQYF.

The genes are TRBV28 and TRBJ1-1; 8 positions agree with TRBD1. CDR1 is MDHEN, CDR2 SYDVKM, per germline. The CDR3 has 14 residues. J gave up 2 bases and V 4 bases, and 3 bases lay outside the gene matches. The CDR3 spells CASSYRGRNTEAFF. The CDR3 DNA follows: TGTGCCAGCAGTTACAGGGGGAGAAACACTGAAGCTTTCTTT.

The gene calls are TRBV11-2 and TRBJ2-5; D possibly matches TRBD1 or TRBD2 (6 bases each). Germline V gene lookup returns CDR1 SGHAT and CDR2 FQNNGV. This CDR3 spans 14 amino acids. V dropped 5 bases and J dropped 3 bases, with 13 bases sitting between them. Here the CDR3 reads CASSQFRGEETQYF. The CDR3 region has the DNA TGTGCCAGCAGCCAGTTTAGGGGGGAAGAGACCCAGTACTTC.

This clone has only one observation. The V gene is TRBV18, the J gene TRBJ2-5; D is unresolved. V was cut by 3 bases and J by 2 bases, with 10 bases left in between. Germline CDR1 is KGHSH and CDR2 is LQKENI. This CDR3 has 14 amino acids. CDR3 sequence (DNA): TGTGCCAGCTCACCGGCCCGGCAACAAGAGACCCAGTACTTC. Encoded protein: CASSPARQQETQYF.

This rearrangement joins TRBV27 to TRBJ2-7; D gene unclear. CDR3 length: 16 residues. Trimming removed 0 bases from V and 0 bases from J, with 12 bases in between. Germline values: CDR1 MNHEY, CDR2 SMNVEV (reference sequence). The CDR3 spells CASSLSSLVGSYEQYF. The CDR3 region has the DNA TGTGCCAGCAGTTTATCGAGTCTTGTTGGCTCCTACGAGCAGTACTTC.

This clone was counted between two and nine times. V usage is TRBV30 and J usage is TRBJ2-1, with no clear D. The ends were cut back, 2 bases at V and 1 base at J, with 9 bases in the middle. The CDR3 is 14 amino acids. The germline CDR1 and CDR2 sequences are GTSNPN and SVGIG (reference sequence). This CDR3 reads CAWSIGESYNEQFF. The CDR3 bases are TGTGCCTGGAGTATTGGCGAATCCTACAATGAGCAGTTCTTC.

The chain carries TRBV2 and TRBJ2-2; D is unresolved. Germline V gene lookup returns CDR1 SNHLY and CDR2 FYNNEI. Trimming pared 6 bases from V and 6 bases from J, leaving 17 bases between. The CDR3 is made up of 15 amino acids. The CDR3 nucleotides read TGTGCCAGCAGCGACGGACGGGTACTGCCCGGGGAGCTGTTTTTT. Amino acids: CASSDGRVLPGELFF.

This rearrangement joins TRBV15 to TRBJ2-1; tentatively, D is TRBD1 or TRBD2 (5 bases each). The germline V and J ends were trimmed by 1 base and 10 bases, with 20 bases remaining between them. The CDR3 loop spans 16 amino acids. The V gene's germline CDR1 is LNHNV and CDR2 YYDKDF (reference sequence). CDR3 bases: TGTGCCACCAGCAGAGGTCAGGGAGACTTACAATGGGAGCAGTTCTTC. Translation: CATSRGQGDLQWEQFF.

This chain uses TRBV27 with TRBJ2-7; 7 bases map to TRBD1. The CDR3 is made up of 16 amino acids. Germline-derived CDR1 and CDR2 are MNHEY and SMNVEV (reference sequence). After removal of 5 bases from V and 1 base from J, the junction contained 11 bases not matched to a gene. CDR3 sequence: CASSPSRDSFSYEQYF. DNA for the CDR3: TGTGCCAGCAGTCCCTCCCGGGACAGTTTTTCCTACGAGCAGTACTTC.

V gene TRBV7-6 combines with J gene TRBJ1-4, with D perhaps matching TRBD1 (6 bases). Germline V gives CDR1 SGHVS, CDR2 FNYEAQ. The CDR3 runs 14 residues. V lost 6 bases and J 3 bases, leaving 11 bases between the germline ends. CDR3 nucleotide sequence: TGTGCCAGCAGTCGAGGGGGTGCTAATGAAAAACTGTTTTTT. Amino acids: CASSRGGANEKLFF.

The V gene is TRBV7-9, the J gene TRBJ2-5; 8 bases agree with TRBD2. Trimming at V came to 5 bases and at J to 4 bases, leaving 12 bases not matched to a gene. Germline assignment: CDR1 SEHNR and CDR2 FQNEAQ (reference sequence). The CDR3 loop spans 16 amino acids. As DNA, the CDR3 is TGTGCCAGCAGCCCCGGCGCCGGGGGGGCAGGAGAGACCCAGTACTTC. Its translation is CASSPGAGGAGETQYF.

This chain links TRBV5-6 with TRBJ2-1; 12 bases fit TRBD2. This CDR3 comprises 16 residues. Germline V lookup: CDR1 SGHDT, CDR2 YYEEEE. Trimming cost V 2 bases and J 6 bases; bases outside gene matches: 6. The DNA of the CDR3 is TGTGCCAGCAGCTTACTAGCGGGGGGCGCAGTCAATGAGCAGTTCTTC. This gives the protein CASSLLAGGAVNEQFF.

The chain combines TRBV2 with TRBJ1-1, with no clear D. The V end was cut by 6 bases, the J end by 1 base, with 15 bases between. The germline V gene encodes CDR1 SNHLY and CDR2 FYNNEI. CDR3 length: 15 residues. In DNA form, the CDR3 reads TGTGCCAGCAGGTTACAGCTGGGTACGAACACTGAAGCTTTCTTT. It specifies CASRLQLGTNTEAFF.

This clone is a singleton in its sample. The chain carries TRBV14 and TRBJ2-3; 8 bases line up with TRBD1. The length of the CDR3 is 13 residues. Germline CDR1 is SGHDN and CDR2 is FVKESK. Unmatched junction bases numbered 10, after V lost 10 bases and J lost 7 bases. CDR3 nucleotides: TGTGCCATCTTGGACAGGGTCACTAATACGCAGTATTTT. Its translation is CAILDRVTNTQYF.

This clone occurred once. The genes are TRBV28 and TRBJ1-2; 7 bases are a match to TRBD1. J gave up 8 bases and V 5 bases, and 11 bases lay outside the gene matches. Germline lookup yields CDR1 MDHEN and CDR2 SYDVKM. The CDR3 runs to 14 residues. The CDR3 DNA reads TGTGCCAGCAGTCCGACAGGGAATTTGGGGGGCTACACCTTC. Amino acid sequence: CASSPTGNLGGYTF.

This chain links TRBV19 with TRBJ1-2, with D uncertain. The CDR3 is 12 amino acids. Trimming stripped 7 bases from V and 0 bases from J, with 6 bases between. Looked up from germline, CDR1 is LNHDA and CDR2 is SQIVND (reference sequence). In nucleotides, the CDR3 is TGTGCCAGTAAAGAGACTAACTATGGCTACACCTTC. Translation: CASKETNYGYTF.

This sequence joins TRBV5-1 and TRBJ1-1, with unresolved D. The CDR3 covers 13 residues. Trimming took off 7 bases at V and 1 base at J, with 11 bases between the two ends. From germline, CDR1 is SGHRS and CDR2 YFSETQ. Here the CDR3 DNA reads TGCGCCAGCCGCCGGTCGGGGAACACTGAAGCTTTCTTT. Translating it yields CASRRSGNTEAFF.

The V and J genes are TRBV18 and TRBJ1-3; D remains unclear. CDR1 and CDR2 from the germline V gene are KGHSH and LQKENI. The CDR3 sequence is 15 residues long. V was cut by 1 base and J by 3 bases, with 10 bases left in between. The CDR3 nucleotides are TGTGCCAGCTCACCACAAGGGATCGGTGGAAACACCATATATTTT. Translated, it gives CASSPQGIGGNTIYF.

The chain combines TRBV4-1 with TRBJ2-1; D possibly corresponds to TRBD1 (5 bases). The germline V gene has CDR1 MGHRA and CDR2 YSYEKL. Trimming removed 1 base at V and 9 bases at J, with 16 bases between. The CDR3 is made up of 15 amino acids. This chain's CDR3 is CASSQGITGRSEQFF. The CDR3 DNA sequence: TGCGCCAGCAGCCAAGGGATTACAGGCAGGAGTGAGCAGTTCTTC.

The chain carries TRBV5-6 and TRBJ2-1, with D uncertain. This CDR3 region has 13 residues. V dropped 0 bases and J dropped 9 bases, with 10 bases sitting between them. CDR1 and CDR2 (germline): SGHDT, YYEEEE. The CDR3 nucleotides are TGTGCCAGCAGCTTGGTTCTCGCCAGTGAGCAGTTCTTC. Its translation is CASSLVLASEQFF.

J is TRBJ2-1 and V is TRBV5-1; D gene uncertain. Deletions cut 3 bases from V and 4 bases from J, with 14 bases between. The CDR3 spans 15 residues. Germline V gene data show CDR1 as SGHRS and CDR2 as YFSETQ. The CDR3 bases are TGCGCCAGCAGCTCAATCGGGCCGGAATACAATGAGCAGTTCTTC. As protein: CASSSIGPEYNEQFF. Drawing the rest from reference TRBV5-1 and TRBJ2-1, the complete variable domain is KAGVTQTPRYLIKTRGQQVTLSCSPISGHRSVSWYQQTPGQGLQFLFEYFSETQRNKGNFPGRFSGRQFSNSRSEMNVSTLELGDSALYLCASSSIGPEYNEQFFGPGTRLTVL.

The chain carries TRBV12-5 and TRBJ2-3; D is ambiguous. The CDR3 sequence is 13 residues long. The V end lost 1 base, the J end lost 4 bases, and 6 bases lay between the germline ends. Germline V gene data show CDR1 as LGHNT and CDR2 as FRNRAP. CDR3 DNA: TGTGCTAGTGGTTTGGGGGTGGCAGATACGCAGTATTTT. This encodes CASGLGVADTQYF.

The CDR3 sequence is CASSAYPGQGGQPQHF. The DNA of the CDR3 is TGTGCCAGCAGCGCATATCCGGGACAGGGTGGCCAGCCCCAGCATTTT. The chain links TRBV7-8 to TRBJ1-5; 9 bases are shared with TRBD1. Germline assignment: CDR1 SGHVS and CDR2 FQNEAQ. This CDR3 is 16 amino acids long. J lost 7 bases, V lost 5 bases, and 12 bases had no gene match.

The chain recombines TRBV5-4 with TRBJ1-1; D gene uncertain. Trimming took 3 bases from V and 2 from J, leaving 8 bases between them. This CDR3 contains 13 residues. Germline V gives CDR1 SGHNT, CDR2 YYREEE (reference sequence). CDR3 nucleotide sequence: TGTGCCAGCAGCTATACCGGCAACACTGAAGCTTTCTTT. It translates to CASSYTGNTEAFF. The whole variable domain, filled in from reference TRBV5-4 and TRBJ1-1, reads ETGVTQSPTHLIKTRGQQVTLRCSSQSGHNTVSWYQQALGQGPQFIFQYYREEENGRGNFPPRFSGLQFPNYSSELNVNALELDDSALYLCASSYTGNTEAFFGQGTRLTVV.

The rearrangement links TRBV28 to TRBJ1-5; 8 nucleotides agree with TRBD1. V was pared by 3 bases and J by 5 bases, with 3 bases of the junction left unmatched. Germline loops: CDR1 MDHEN, CDR2 SYDVKM. The CDR3 covers 14 residues. The CDR3 protein is CASSLTTGDQPQHF. CDR3 sequence (DNA): TGTGCCAGCAGTTTGACGACAGGGGATCAGCCCCAGCATTTT.

The genes are TRBV11-3 and TRBJ2-1; 7 bases line up with TRBD2. The CDR3 has 14 residues. The junction had 2 bases not matched to a gene; V was cut back by 2 bases and J by 4 bases. The germline V gene encodes CDR1 SGHNT and CDR2 YENEEA. In DNA form, the CDR3 reads TGTGCCAGCAGCTTAACGGGGGGTTACAATGAGCAGTTCTTC. As protein: CASSLTGGYNEQFF.

The chain carries TRBV19 and TRBJ2-7; D may be TRBD1 (6 bases). CDR3 size: 12 residues. Germline CDR1 and CDR2: LNHDA and SQIVND (reference sequence). Trimming stripped 1 base from V and 5 bases from J, with 6 bases between. For the CDR3, the DNA is TGTGCCAGTAGTATAGGGGACAACGAGCAGTACTTC. It encodes CASSIGDNEQYF.

This clone was detected a few times. This chain joins TRBV5-1 and TRBJ1-1, with D perhaps TRBD1 (5 bases). This CDR3 spans 13 amino acids. Between the trimmed V and J ends, which lost 0 bases and 6 bases, there was a span of 9 bases. Germline CDR1 reads SGHRS; CDR2 reads YFSETQ. The CDR3 protein is CASSLALGAEAFF. As DNA, the CDR3 is TGCGCCAGCAGCTTGGCCCTGGGGGCTGAAGCTTTCTTT.

The chain uses TRBV19 and TRBJ2-1; TRBD2 matches 10 bases. In germline, CDR1 is LNHDA, CDR2 SQIVND (reference sequence). Germline trimming cut 6 bases from V and 4 bases from J; bases unmatched to any gene: 6. The length of the CDR3 is 15 residues. The CDR3 DNA sequence: TGTGCCAGTAGCAAAAGCGGGGGGGAGTACAATGAGCAGTTCTTC. This sequence encodes CASSKSGGEYNEQFF.